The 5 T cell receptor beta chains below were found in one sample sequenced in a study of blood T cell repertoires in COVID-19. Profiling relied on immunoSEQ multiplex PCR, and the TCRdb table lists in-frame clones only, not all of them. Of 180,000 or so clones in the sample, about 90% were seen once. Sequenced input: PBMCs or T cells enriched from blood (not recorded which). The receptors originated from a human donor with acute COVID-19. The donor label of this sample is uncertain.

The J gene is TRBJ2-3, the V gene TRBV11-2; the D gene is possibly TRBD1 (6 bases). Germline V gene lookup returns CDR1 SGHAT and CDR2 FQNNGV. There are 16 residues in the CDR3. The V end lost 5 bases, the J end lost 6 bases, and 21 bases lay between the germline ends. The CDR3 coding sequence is TGTGCCAGCAGCCTTTCATGGGGGCGTAAAGCGGATACGCAGTATTTT. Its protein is CASSLSWGRKADTQYF.

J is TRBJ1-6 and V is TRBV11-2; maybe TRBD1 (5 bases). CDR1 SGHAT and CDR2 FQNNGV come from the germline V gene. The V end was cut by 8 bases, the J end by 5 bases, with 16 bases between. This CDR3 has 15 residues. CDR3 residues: CASRSVAGHNSPLHF. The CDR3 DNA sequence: TGTGCCAGCCGCTCAGTGGCAGGGCATAATTCACCCCTCCACTTT.

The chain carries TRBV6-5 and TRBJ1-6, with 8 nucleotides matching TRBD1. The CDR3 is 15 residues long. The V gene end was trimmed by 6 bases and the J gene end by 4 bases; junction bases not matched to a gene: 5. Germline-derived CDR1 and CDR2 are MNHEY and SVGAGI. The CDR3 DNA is TGTGCCAGCAGCCGGACAGGGCCTTATAATTCACCCCTCCACTTT. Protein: CASSRTGPYNSPLHF.

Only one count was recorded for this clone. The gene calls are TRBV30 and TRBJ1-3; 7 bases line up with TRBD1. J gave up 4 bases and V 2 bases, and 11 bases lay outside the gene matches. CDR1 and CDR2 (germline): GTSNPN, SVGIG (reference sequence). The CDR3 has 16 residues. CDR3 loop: CAWSFTGAKKGNTIYF. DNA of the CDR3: TGTGCCTGGAGTTTTACAGGGGCCAAAAAGGGAAACACCATATATTTT.

This chain's CDR3 is CASSPTTGINEQYF. The CDR3 coding sequence is TGTGCCAGCAGTCCCACGACAGGGATTAACGAGCAGTACTTC. This rearrangement joins TRBV6-5 to TRBJ2-7; 7 nucleotides align to TRBD1. Trimming took 5 bases from V and 5 from J; bases not matched to a gene: 9. The CDR3 totals 14 residues. The germline gives CDR1 MNHEY, CDR2 SVGAGI.